This paragraph covers one T cell receptor (beta chain) sequence. Indicated time point: blood 4 weeks post-SBRT, at nephrectomy. Treatment indicated: 15 Gy SBRT to primary tumor, nephrectomy 4 weeks later. Assay: immunoSEQ multiplex PCR; the TCRdb copy retains only in-frame clones and omits some. The data hold 150,000 to 200,000 clones, with 88% observed a single time. This entry is derived from a study of radiation and T cells in renal cell carcinoma. CDR3 length: 14 residues. Germline CDR1 is SGHTA and CDR2 is FQGNSA. Trimming removed 3 bases at V and 7 bases at J, with 13 bases between. The source of this sequence is a woman aged 45-65 years with renal cell carcinoma. The J gene is TRBJ1-5, the V gene TRBV7-2; D not certain. The specimen was blood, collected from a patient whose treatment included radiotherapy and nephrectomy. For the CDR3, the DNA is TGTGCCAGCAGCTTTGGCCGTTCCCCGCAGCCCCAGCATTTT. It translates to CASSFGRSPQPQHF. The complete variable domain, with remaining parts taken from reference TRBV7-2 and TRBJ1-5, reads GAGVSQSPSNKVTEKGKDVELRCDPISGHTALYWYRQSLGQGLEFLIYFQGNSAPDKSGLPSDRFSAERTGGSVSTLTIQRTQQEDSAVYLCASSFGRSPQPQHFGDGTRLSIL.